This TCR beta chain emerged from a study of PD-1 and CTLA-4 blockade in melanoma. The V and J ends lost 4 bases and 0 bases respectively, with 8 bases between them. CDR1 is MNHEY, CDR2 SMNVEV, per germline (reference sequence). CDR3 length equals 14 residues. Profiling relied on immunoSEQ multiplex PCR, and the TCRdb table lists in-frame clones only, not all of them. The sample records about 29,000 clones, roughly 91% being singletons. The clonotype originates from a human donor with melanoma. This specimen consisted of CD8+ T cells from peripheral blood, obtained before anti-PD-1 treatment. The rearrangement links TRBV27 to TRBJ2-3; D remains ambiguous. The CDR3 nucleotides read TGTGCCAGCAGTTCTGCGACTAGCACAGATACGCAGTATTTT. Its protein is CASSSATSTDTQYF.